This T cell receptor beta chain was retrieved from a study of T cell responses to AZD1222 COVID-19 vaccine. General study findings and limits: Unmutated variant regions are reportedly the target of nearly half of TCRs that are spike-specific. Repertoires were collected only later (after the peak T cell response had occurred). Receipt of two AZD1222 doses was followed by a rise in Spike-specific TCR breadth and depth.

Of note for this clone: Its antigen is still unknown.

Second-dose recipients at about 4 or about 12 weeks were treated as one pooled group. Only in-frame clones appear in the TCRdb table, and some are missing; sequencing was by immunoSEQ multiplex PCR. The profile shows 180,000 or so clones, about 90% of them singletons. Trimming shortened V by 5 bases and J by 5 bases, and 15 bases separated the two germline ends. This CDR3 is 15 amino acids long. Per germline, CDR1 SGHTA and CDR2 FQGNSA. This receptor was obtained from an adult who received the AZD1222 COVID-19 vaccine. The chain links TRBV7-2 to TRBJ1-4; D uncertain. The source was peripheral blood, collected 28 days after the second AZD1222 dose. CDR3 sequence reads: CASSRVGSLNEKLFF. CDR3 nucleotides: TGTGCCAGCAGCAGAGTAGGGTCGTTGAATGAAAAACTGTTTTTT. The complete variable domain, with remaining parts taken from reference TRBV7-2 and TRBJ1-4, reads GAGVSQSPSNKVTEKGKDVELRCDPISGHTALYWYRQSLGQGLEFLIYFQGNSAPDKSGLPSDRFSAERTGGSVSTLTIQRTQQEDSAVYLCASSRVGSLNEKLFFGSGTQLSVL.